This T cell receptor (beta chain) was sequenced during a study of blood T cells in healthy people across ages. PCR was performed a second time for about 7 to 11 cycles using a sample-barcoded 5' primer and a J-beta primer mix. MiXCR was run by TCRdb on the 5' RACE reads, yielding one entry per CDR3 protein. The data show around 1.5 million distinct CDR3 sequences, approximately 60% seen once. With regard to this clonotype: What it binds is not known.

Regarding the study as a whole: A conclusive naive versus antigen-experienced comparison was prevented by the unsorted PBMCs. Among long-lived donors, naive CD4+ cells were more numerous and diversity higher than in aged donors. Age showed a roughly linear inverse relationship with TCR beta diversity per million T cells.

Between the trimmed V and J ends, which lost 3 bases and 4 bases, there was a span of 18 bases. The CDR3 loop spans 17 amino acids. Germline CDR1 and CDR2: LGHDT and YNNKEL (reference sequence). V gene TRBV3-1 combines with J gene TRBJ1-4, with D perhaps TRBD1 (6 bases). The sample consisted of blood. This sequence originates from a man aged 18 to 30 in good health. CDR3 bases: TGTGCCAGCAGCCATCCAAACACAGGGAGGAGTAATGAAAAACTGTTTTTT. This sequence encodes CASSHPNTGRSNEKLFF.